Presented here are 22 T cell receptor beta chains from one specimen sequenced in a study of CD8 T cells in ankylosing spondylitis. The study's findings and limits: Blood from ankylosing spondylitis patients appeared to carry a characteristic roughly 8-variant TCR beta motif.

Which antigens these TCRs recognize remains unknown. TCRdb reprocessed the 5' RACE reads with MiXCR, giving one entry per CDR3 protein. Of around 430,000 distinct CDR3 sequences listed, 17% are singletons. Material for sequencing was blood, either unsorted or a sorted T cell fraction (not recorded which). These receptors originate from a male donor with ankylosing spondylitis.

This clonotype was detected only a few times. The genes are TRBV7-8 and TRBJ2-5, with 8 bases fitting TRBD1. Germline V CDR1 and CDR2: SGHVS, FQNEAQ. V lost 2 bases to trimming and J lost 3 bases; unmatched junction nucleotides: 5. CDR3 length equals 15 residues. The CDR3 sequence is CASSLQGAAKETQYF. The CDR3 region has the DNA TGTGCCAGCAGCTTACAGGGGGCTGCCAAAGAGACCCAGTACTTC.

This clonotype was detected ten times or more. The chain links TRBV7-9 to TRBJ1-4; 8 bases are a match to TRBD1. Per the germline V gene, CDR1 is SEHNR and CDR2 is FQNEAQ (reference sequence). J lost 2 bases, V lost 3 bases, and 8 bases had no gene match. The CDR3 sequence is 17 residues long. The CDR3 bases are TGTGCCAGCAGCTTCGTTATCAGGGGGCAGACTAATGAAAAACTGTTTTTT. It translates to CASSFVIRGQTNEKLFF.

This clonotype was seen a handful of times. The CDR3 is CASSPSGTGVRDTQYF. DNA for the CDR3: TGTGCCAGCTCCCCCTCGGGGACAGGGGTTAGAGATACGCAGTATTTT. The gene calls are TRBV7-6 and TRBJ2-3, with 10 bases lining up with TRBD1. The germline V gene encodes CDR1 SGHVS and CDR2 FNYEAQ. V lost 8 bases, J lost 5 bases, and 13 bases stayed unmatched. This CDR3 comprises 16 residues. Complete variable domain (other parts from reference TRBV7-6 and TRBJ2-3): GAGVSQSPRYKVTKRGQDVALRCDPISGHVSLYWYRQALGQGPEFLTYFNYEAQQDKSGLPNDRFSAERPEGSISTLTIQRTEQRDSAMYRCASSPSGTGVRDTQYFGPGTRLTVL.

The chain joins TRBV20-1 to TRBJ1-5; maybe TRBD1 (6 bases). Germline CDR1 DFQATT, CDR2 SNEGSKA (reference sequence). V was trimmed by 0 bases and J by 1 base, leaving 19 bases between them. This CDR3 is built from 18 residues. The CDR3 nucleotides are TGCAGTGCTAGAGATCTTCAGGGGCGAGGTGGGAGCAATCAGCCCCAGCATTTT. It specifies CSARDLQGRGGSNQPQHF.

J is TRBJ2-7 and V is TRBV28, with 7 bases lining up with TRBD2. J was trimmed by 5 bases and V by 6 bases; bases with no gene match: 7. Germline V gives CDR1 MDHEN, CDR2 SYDVKM. The CDR3 contains 13 residues. In nucleotides, the CDR3 is TGTGCCAGCAGACAGACTAGCAACAACGAGCAGTACTTC. This encodes CASRQTSNNEQYF. Based on the CDR3 plus reference TRBV28 and TRBJ2-7, the full variable domain is DVKVTQSSRYLVKRTGEKVFLECVQDMDHENMFWYRQDPGLGLRLIYFSYDVKMKEKGDIPEGYSVSREKKERFSLILESASTNQTSMYLCASRQTSNNEQYFGPGTRLTVT.

The chain employs TRBV20-1 and TRBJ2-7; TRBD2 agrees at 13 bases. The CDR3 consists of 16 residues. The V segment lost 3 bases and the J segment 2 bases; nucleotides outside the gene matches: 7. Germline-derived CDR1 and CDR2 are DFQATT and SNEGSKA (reference sequence). CDR3 in amino acids: CSARRGTSGITYEQYF. DNA of the CDR3: TGCAGTGCTAGGAGGGGGACTAGCGGGATAACCTACGAGCAGTACTTC.

The table lists this clonotype with many counts. This rearrangement joins TRBV12-3 or TRBV12-4 to TRBJ2-2; D is possibly TRBD1 (6 bases). Trimming removed 4 bases from V and 7 bases from J, with 13 bases in between. This CDR3 comprises 14 residues. This CDR3 is CASSSSGVVGELFF. The CDR3 DNA follows: TGTGCCAGCAGTTCCTCAGGGGTGGTCGGGGAGCTGTTTTTT.

This clonotype was detected only a few times. The CDR3 DNA reads as TGTGCCAGCCGCGGGGGGACAGCATCGAATGAAAAACTGTTTTTT. It specifies CASRGGTASNEKLFF. The J gene is TRBJ1-4, the V gene TRBV6-1; TRBD1 matches 7 bases. The germline gives CDR1 MNHNS, CDR2 SASEGT. V lost 8 bases, J lost 5 bases, and 11 bases stayed unmatched. There are 15 residues in the CDR3.

The chain has TRBV6-2 or TRBV6-3 and TRBJ2-5; possibly TRBD1 for D (5 bases). The CDR3 totals 15 residues. The V gene lost 4 bases and the J gene lost 7 bases, with 19 bases spanning the gap. The germline V gene encodes CDR1 MNHEY and CDR2 SVGEGT. This chain's CDR3 is CASSLQAVGFGTQYF. CDR3 nucleotide sequence: TGTGCCAGCAGTTTACAGGCAGTTGGATTTGGGACCCAGTACTTC.

This clonotype was observed at least ten times. The rearrangement joins TRBV25-1 to TRBJ2-3; 8 bases agree with TRBD1. The CDR3 runs 15 residues. V shed 2 bases, J shed 6 bases, and the junction held 7 bases outside the gene matches. Germline assignment: CDR1 MGHDK and CDR2 SYGVNS. The CDR3 sequence: CASSEQGAKRDTQYF. DNA of the CDR3: TGTGCCAGCAGTGAACAGGGGGCGAAGCGGGATACGCAGTATTTT.

For this clonotype: Germline and junction disagree at one end, which may indicate a read error. J is TRBJ1-5 and V is TRBV12-3 or TRBV12-4; D is unresolved. The CDR3 covers 18 residues. The CDR3 DNA follows: TGTGCCATCAGTTTTACGGTCTTCCAGATCTCGGGCAATCAGCCCCAGCATTTT. The encoded protein is CAISFTVFQISGNQPQHF.

The V call is TRBV6-1, the J call TRBJ1-2; weak D call: TRBD1 (6 bases). Looked up from germline, CDR1 is MNHNS and CDR2 is SASEGT. Trimming stripped 5 bases from V and 0 bases from J, with 25 bases between. CDR3 length: 19 amino acids. The CDR3 coding sequence is TGTGCCAGCAGTACCCCGAATCGGGGGGCTACTCGTTCTAACTATGGCTACACCTTC. Amino acids: CASSTPNRGATRSNYGYTF.

This chain joins TRBV5-1 and TRBJ2-5; D gene ambiguous. This CDR3 spans 14 amino acids. Germline-derived CDR1 and CDR2 are SGHRS and YFSETQ. Trimming took off 2 bases at V and 1 base at J, with 9 bases between the two ends. In DNA form, the CDR3 reads TGCGCCAGCAGCTTTTCCCAGATCCAAGAGACCCAGTACTTC. This gives the protein CASSFSQIQETQYF.

This clonotype came up a few times. Here the CDR3 DNA reads TGTGCCAGCAGCTTGCAATATAATTCACCCCTCCACTTT. It yields the protein CASSLQYNSPLHF. The rearrangement links TRBV5-4 to TRBJ1-6, with D unclear. This CDR3 region has 13 residues. The germline V gene encodes CDR1 SGHNT and CDR2 YYREEE (reference sequence). Trimming removed 1 base at V and 4 bases at J, with 3 bases between.

V is TRBV19 and J is TRBJ2-2; TRBD1 might be the D (6 bases). V gave up 6 bases and J gave up 0 bases, with 14 bases separating them. The CDR3 sequence is 16 residues long. Per the germline V gene, CDR1 is LNHDA and CDR2 is SQIVND (reference sequence). The CDR3 loop is CASRSLTGSNTGELFF. The CDR3 nucleotides read TGTGCCAGTAGGAGCCTGACAGGATCGAACACCGGGGAGCTGTTTTTT.

This rearrangement joins TRBV28 to TRBJ2-2; 12 bases align to TRBD2. This CDR3 has 15 amino acids. The V gene's germline CDR1 is MDHEN and CDR2 SYDVKM. Trimming removed 3 bases from V and 8 bases from J; junction bases left unmatched: 4. CDR3 region: CASSFLGLAGGELFF. The CDR3 DNA reads TGTGCCAGCAGTTTTTTAGGACTAGCGGGGGGGGAGCTGTTTTTT.

The J gene is TRBJ2-1, the V gene TRBV2; 9 bases fit TRBD1. Germline V gene sequence: CDR1 SNHLY, CDR2 FYNNEI. The CDR3 has 14 amino acids. Trimming removed 5 bases from V and 6 bases from J; junction bases left unmatched: 5. In DNA form, the CDR3 reads TGTGCCAGCAGTACCGGGACAGGGCCCAATGAGCAGTTCTTC. Translation: CASSTGTGPNEQFF.

This clonotype was recorded a few times. The chain recombines TRBV4-1 with TRBJ2-3; 10 bases are shared with TRBD1. CDR3 length equals 15 residues. V trimming: 5 bases; J trimming: 3 bases; junction bases outside the gene matches: 5. Germline CDR1 and CDR2: MGHRA and YSYEKL. CDR3 region: CASSDRDRGTDTQYF. The CDR3 DNA sequence: TGCGCCAGCAGCGACCGGGACAGGGGAACAGATACGCAGTATTTT.

This clonotype was observed a few times. The chain links TRBV12-3 or TRBV12-4 to TRBJ2-1, with D perhaps TRBD1 (5 bases). The V end was cut by 1 base, the J end by 10 bases, with 14 bases between. This CDR3 comprises 14 residues. This CDR3 is CASSLDYGHTEQFF. The CDR3 bases are TGTGCCAGCAGTTTAGATTACGGACATACCGAGCAGTTCTTC.

This clonotype came up many times. This sequence joins TRBV12-3 or TRBV12-4 and TRBJ2-7; D perhaps matches TRBD2 (7 bases). This CDR3 is built from 14 residues. Trimming stripped 3 bases from V and 5 bases from J, with 14 bases between. CDR3: CASSFGGQDHEQYF. The CDR3 region has the DNA TGTGCCAGCAGTTTCGGGGGGCAGGATCACGAGCAGTACTTC.

This clonotype was seen a handful of times. The CDR3 here is CASSPKSDTQYF. CDR3 bases: TGTGCCAGCAGCCCGAAGTCAGATACGCAGTATTTT. The V and J genes are TRBV7-2 and TRBJ2-3; D gene unclear. This CDR3 has 12 amino acids. Germline-derived CDR1 and CDR2 are SGHTA and FQGNSA. V was pared by 5 bases and J by 4 bases, with 7 bases between.

This clonotype was picked up a small number of times. The V call is TRBV2, the J call TRBJ1-1; a possible D gene is TRBD1 (5 bases). Germline V gives CDR1 SNHLY, CDR2 FYNNEI. This CDR3 contains 13 residues. The ends were cut back, 4 bases at V and 5 bases at J, with 11 bases in the middle. The CDR3 DNA sequence: TGTGCCAGCAGTGGGGGGGGTAAGACTGAAGCTTTCTTT. Translating gives CASSGGGKTEAFF.